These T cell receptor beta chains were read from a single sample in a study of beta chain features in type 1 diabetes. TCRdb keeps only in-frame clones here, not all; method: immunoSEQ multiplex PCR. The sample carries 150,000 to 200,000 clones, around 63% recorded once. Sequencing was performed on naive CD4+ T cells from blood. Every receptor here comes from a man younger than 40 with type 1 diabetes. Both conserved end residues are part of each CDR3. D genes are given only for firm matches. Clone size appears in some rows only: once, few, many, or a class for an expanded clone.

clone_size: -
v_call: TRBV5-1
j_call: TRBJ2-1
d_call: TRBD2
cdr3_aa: CASSISGDFYNEQFF
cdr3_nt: TGCGCCAGCAGCATTAGCGGGGATTTCTACAATGAGCAGTTCTTC

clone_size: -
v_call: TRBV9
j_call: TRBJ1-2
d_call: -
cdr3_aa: CASSSAGDYGYTF
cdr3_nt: TGTGCCAGCAGCTCCGCAGGGGACTATGGCTACACCTTC

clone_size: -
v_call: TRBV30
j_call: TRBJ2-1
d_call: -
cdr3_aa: CAWSGAEGSYNEQFF
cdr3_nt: TGTGCCTGGAGTGGCGCCGAGGGCTCCTACAATGAGCAGTTCTTC

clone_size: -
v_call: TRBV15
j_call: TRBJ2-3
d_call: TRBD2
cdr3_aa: CATSRDPAGDTDTQYF
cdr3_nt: TGTGCCACCAGCAGAGATCCAGCGGGGGACACAGATACGCAGTATTTT

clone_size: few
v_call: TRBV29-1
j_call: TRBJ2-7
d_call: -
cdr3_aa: CSVEDQRGRQYF
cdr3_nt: TGCAGCGTTGAAGATCAAAGGGGACGGCAGTACTTC

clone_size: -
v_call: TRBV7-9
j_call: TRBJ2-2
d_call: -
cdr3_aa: CASRDARDRNTGELFF
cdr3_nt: TGTGCCAGCAGAGATGCGCGCGATAGGAACACCGGGGAGCTGTTTTTT

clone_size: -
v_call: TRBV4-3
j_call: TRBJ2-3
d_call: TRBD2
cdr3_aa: CASSQTSGRHTDTQYF
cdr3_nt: TGCGCCAGCAGCCAGACTAGCGGGCGACACACAGATACGCAGTATTTT

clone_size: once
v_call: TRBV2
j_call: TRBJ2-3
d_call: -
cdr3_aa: CASAGSTDTQYF
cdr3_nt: TGTGCCAGCGCTGGGAGCACAGATACGCAGTATTTT

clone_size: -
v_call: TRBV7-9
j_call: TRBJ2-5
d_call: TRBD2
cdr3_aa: CASSPNSGGQETQYF
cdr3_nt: TGTGCCAGCAGCCCTAATAGCGGGGGCCAAGAGACCCAGTACTTC

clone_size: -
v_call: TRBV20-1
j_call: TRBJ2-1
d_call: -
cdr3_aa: CSARMWNEQFF
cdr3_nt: TGCAGTGCTAGAATGTGGAATGAGCAGTTCTTC

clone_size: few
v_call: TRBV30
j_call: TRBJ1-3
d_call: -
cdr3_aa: CAWSWTAGNTIYF
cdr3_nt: TGTGCCTGGAGCTGGACAGCTGGAAACACCATATATTTT

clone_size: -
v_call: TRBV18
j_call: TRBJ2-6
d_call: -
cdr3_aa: CASSRRTDSGANVLTF
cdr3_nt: TGTGCCAGCTCACGACGGACGGACTCTGGGGCCAACGTCCTGACTTTC

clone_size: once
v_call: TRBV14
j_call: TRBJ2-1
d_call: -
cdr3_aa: CASSQVNNEQFF
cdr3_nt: TGTGCCAGCAGCCAAGTAAACAATGAGCAGTTCTTC

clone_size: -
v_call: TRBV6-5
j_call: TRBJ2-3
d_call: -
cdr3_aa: CASSSGTIPDTQYF
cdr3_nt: TGTGCCAGCAGTTCCGGGACAATCCCAGATACGCAGTATTTT

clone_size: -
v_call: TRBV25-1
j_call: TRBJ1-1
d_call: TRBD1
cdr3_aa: CASSRDRGYTEAFF
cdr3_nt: TGTGCCAGCAGTAGAGACAGGGGATACACTGAAGCTTTCTTT

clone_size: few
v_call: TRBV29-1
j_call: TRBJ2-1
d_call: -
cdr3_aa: CSVVGRNDEQFF
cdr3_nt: TGCAGCGTTGTCGGCAGGAACGATGAGCAGTTCTTC

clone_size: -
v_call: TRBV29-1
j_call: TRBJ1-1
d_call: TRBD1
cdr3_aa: CSAGTGVNTEAFF
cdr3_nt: TGCAGCGCCGGGACAGGGGTAAACACTGAAGCTTTCTTT

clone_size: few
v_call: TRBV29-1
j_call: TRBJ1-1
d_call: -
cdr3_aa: CSVHDLFTGVNTEAFF
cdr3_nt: TGCAGCGTTCATGACCTATTTACAGGCGTCAACACTGAAGCTTTCTTT

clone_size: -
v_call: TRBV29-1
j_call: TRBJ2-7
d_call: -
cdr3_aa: CSVVLGNRTPYEQYF
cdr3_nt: TGCAGCGTTGTACTGGGGAACAGGACCCCGTACGAGCAGTACTTC

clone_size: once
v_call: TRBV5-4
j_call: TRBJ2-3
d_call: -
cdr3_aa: CASSFGGAAFTDTQYF
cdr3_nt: TGTGCCAGCAGCTTCGGCGGGGCGGCATTCACAGATACGCAGTATTTT

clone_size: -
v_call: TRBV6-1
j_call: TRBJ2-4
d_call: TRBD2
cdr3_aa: CASSEPIGTTHDIQYF
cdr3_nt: TGTGCCAGCAGTGAACCAATAGGGACTACCCACGACATTCAGTACTTC

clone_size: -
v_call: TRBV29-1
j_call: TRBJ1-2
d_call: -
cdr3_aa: CSGTEYGYTF
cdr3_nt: TGCAGCGGGACAGAATATGGCTACACCTTC

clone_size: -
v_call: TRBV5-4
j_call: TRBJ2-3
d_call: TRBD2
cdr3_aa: CASSLDLAGAITQYF
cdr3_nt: TGTGCCAGCAGCTTGGACCTAGCGGGGGCCATTACGCAGTATTTT

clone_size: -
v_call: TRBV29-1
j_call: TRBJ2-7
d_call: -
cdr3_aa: CSVEIFGNYEQYF
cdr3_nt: TGCAGCGTTGAGATCTTTGGGAACTACGAGCAGTACTTC

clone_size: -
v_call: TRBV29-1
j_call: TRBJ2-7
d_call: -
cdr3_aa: CSVEVDGPGQYF
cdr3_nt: TGCAGCGTTGAAGTTGACGGCCCGGGTCAGTACTTC

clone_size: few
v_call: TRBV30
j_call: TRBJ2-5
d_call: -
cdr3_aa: CAWGMRTQYF
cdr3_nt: TGTGCCTGGGGAATGAGGACCCAGTACTTC

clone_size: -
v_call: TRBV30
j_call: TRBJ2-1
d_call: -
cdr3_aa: CAWSFGVRDEQFF
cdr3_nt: TGTGCCTGGAGTTTTGGGGTAAGGGATGAGCAGTTCTTC

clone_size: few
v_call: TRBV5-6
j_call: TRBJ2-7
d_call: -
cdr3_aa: CASSFGGTYEQYF
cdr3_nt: TGTGCCAGCAGCTTTGGGGGTACCTACGAGCAGTACTTC

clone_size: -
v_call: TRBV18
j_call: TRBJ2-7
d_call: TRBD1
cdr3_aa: CASSPGQGREQYF
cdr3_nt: TGTGCCAGCTCCCCGGGACAGGGTCGCGAGCAGTACTTC

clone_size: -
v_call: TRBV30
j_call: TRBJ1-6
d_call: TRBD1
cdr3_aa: CAWRADRAWNSPLHF
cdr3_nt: TGTGCCTGGAGGGCAGACAGGGCGTGGAATTCACCCCTCCACTTT

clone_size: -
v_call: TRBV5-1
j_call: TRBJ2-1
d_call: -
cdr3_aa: CASSLELSYNEQFF
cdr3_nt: TGCGCCAGCAGCTTGGAACTCTCCTACAATGAGCAGTTCTTC

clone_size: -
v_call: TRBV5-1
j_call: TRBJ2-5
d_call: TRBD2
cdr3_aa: CASSPGLGEETQYF
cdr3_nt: TGCGCCAGCAGCCCCGGACTAGGAGAAGAGACCCAGTACTTC

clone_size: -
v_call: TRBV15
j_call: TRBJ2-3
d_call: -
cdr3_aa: CATAPVADPLSTQYF
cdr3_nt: TGTGCCACCGCCCCCGTGGCGGACCCTCTGAGTACGCAGTATTTT

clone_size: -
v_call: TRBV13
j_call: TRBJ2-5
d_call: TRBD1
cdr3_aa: CASSRDSRETQYF
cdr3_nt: TGTGCCAGCAGCCGGGACAGCCGCGAGACCCAGTACTTC

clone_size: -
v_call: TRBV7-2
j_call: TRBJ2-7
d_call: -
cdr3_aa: CASRKPGHNYEQYF
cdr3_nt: TGTGCCAGCAGAAAACCGGGACACAACTACGAGCAGTACTTC

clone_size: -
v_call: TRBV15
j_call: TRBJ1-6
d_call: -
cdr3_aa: CATKGRVDSPLHF
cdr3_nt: TGTGCCACAAAGGGAAGGGTAGACTCACCCCTCCACTTT

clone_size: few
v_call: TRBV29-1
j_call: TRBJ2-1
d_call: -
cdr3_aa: CSVEGASNEQFF
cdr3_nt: TGCAGCGTTGAAGGGGCCTCCAATGAGCAGTTCTTC

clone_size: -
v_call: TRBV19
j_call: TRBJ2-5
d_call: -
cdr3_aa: CASREKSRYQETQYF
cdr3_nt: TGTGCCAGTAGGGAAAAATCCCGATATCAAGAGACCCAGTACTTC

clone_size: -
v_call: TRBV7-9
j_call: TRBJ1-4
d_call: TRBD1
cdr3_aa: CASSFDRVGVEKLFF
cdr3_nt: TGTGCCAGCAGCTTCGACAGGGTCGGTGTTGAAAAACTGTTTTTT

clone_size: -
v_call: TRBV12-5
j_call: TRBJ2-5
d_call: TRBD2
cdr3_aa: CASGPGRARETQYF
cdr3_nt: TGTGCTAGTGGACCTGGGAGGGCACGGGAGACCCAGTACTTC

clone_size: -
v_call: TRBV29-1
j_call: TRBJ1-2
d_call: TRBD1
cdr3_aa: CSVETGVGYTF
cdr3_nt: TGCAGCGTAGAAACAGGGGTAGGCTACACCTTC

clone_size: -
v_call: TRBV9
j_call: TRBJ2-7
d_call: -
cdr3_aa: CASAGGEVYEQYF
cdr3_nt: TGTGCCAGCGCAGGAGGTGAAGTCTACGAGCAGTACTTC

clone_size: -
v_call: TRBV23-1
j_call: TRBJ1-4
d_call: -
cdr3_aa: CASSQFRSQSRCEKLFF
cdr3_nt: TGCGCCAGCAGTCAATTTCGGTCACAGAGCCGATGCGAAAAACTGTTTTTT

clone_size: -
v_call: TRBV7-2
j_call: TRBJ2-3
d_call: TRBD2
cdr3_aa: CASLRAGGLDTQYF
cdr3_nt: TGTGCCAGCCTGAGGGCGGGGGGACTAGATACGCAGTATTTT

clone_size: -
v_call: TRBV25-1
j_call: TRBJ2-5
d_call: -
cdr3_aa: CASSEDQETQYF
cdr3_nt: TGTGCCAGCAGCGAGGATCAAGAGACCCAGTACTTC

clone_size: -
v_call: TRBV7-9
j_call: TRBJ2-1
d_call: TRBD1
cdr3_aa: CASSFRQGAGRVGNEQFF
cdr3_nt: TGTGCCAGCAGCTTCAGACAGGGGGCGGGCAGAGTAGGTAATGAGCAGTTCTTC

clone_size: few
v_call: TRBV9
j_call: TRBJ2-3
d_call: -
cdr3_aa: CASSVISSTDTQYF
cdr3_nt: TGTGCCAGCAGCGTCATCTCTAGCACAGATACGCAGTATTTT

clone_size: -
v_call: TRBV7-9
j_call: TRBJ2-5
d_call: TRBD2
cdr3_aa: CASSLGLAGATQYF
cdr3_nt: TGTGCCAGCAGCTTAGGACTAGCAGGCGCAACCCAGTACTTC

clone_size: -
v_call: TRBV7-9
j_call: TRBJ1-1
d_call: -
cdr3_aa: CATRRVSLVNTEAFF
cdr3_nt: TGTGCCACCCGTAGGGTGAGTTTGGTGAACACTGAAGCTTTCTTT

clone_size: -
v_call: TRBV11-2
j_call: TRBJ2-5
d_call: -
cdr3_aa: CASSLVWGGQETQYF
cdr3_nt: TGTGCCAGCAGCCTCGTTTGGGGCGGCCAAGAGACCCAGTACTTC

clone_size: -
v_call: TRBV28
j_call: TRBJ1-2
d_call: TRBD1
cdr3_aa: CATRDSSYGYTF
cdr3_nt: TGTGCCACCAGGGACAGTTCCTATGGCTACACCTTC

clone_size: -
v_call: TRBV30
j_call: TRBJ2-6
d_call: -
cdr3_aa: CAWSDSGANVLTF
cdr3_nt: TGTGCCTGGAGTGATTCTGGGGCCAACGTCCTGACTTTC

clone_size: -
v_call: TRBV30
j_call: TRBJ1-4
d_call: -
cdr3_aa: CAWNLGEKLFF
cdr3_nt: TGTGCCTGGAATCTCGGAGAAAAACTGTTTTTT